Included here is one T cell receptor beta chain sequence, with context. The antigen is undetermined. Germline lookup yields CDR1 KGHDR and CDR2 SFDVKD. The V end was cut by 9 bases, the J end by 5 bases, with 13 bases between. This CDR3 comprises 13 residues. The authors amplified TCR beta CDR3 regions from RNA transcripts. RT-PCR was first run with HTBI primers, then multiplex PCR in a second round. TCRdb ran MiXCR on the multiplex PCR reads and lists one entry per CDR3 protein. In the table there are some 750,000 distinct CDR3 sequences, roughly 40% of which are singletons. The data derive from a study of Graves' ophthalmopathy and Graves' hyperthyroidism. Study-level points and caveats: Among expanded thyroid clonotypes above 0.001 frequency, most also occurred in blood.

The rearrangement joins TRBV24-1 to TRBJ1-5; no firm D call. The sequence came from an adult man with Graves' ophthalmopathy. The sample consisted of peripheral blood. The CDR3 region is CATLDESYQPQHF. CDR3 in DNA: TGTGCCACCCTCGACGAATCCTATCAGCCCCAGCATTTT.